Below, 4 T cell receptor beta chains from the same sample are listed, as sequenced in a study of post-analysis software for immune sequencing data. No cognate antigen is known for these TCRs. Unique molecular identifiers featured in each of the TCR beta cDNA libraries. TCRdb recomputed calls from the PCR reads with MiXCR, one row per CDR3 protein. This sample has hundreds of thousands of distinct CDR3 sequences, with 45% found just once. Findings and limits, study-wide: In patients, TRBV5-6, TRBV5-1 and TRBV20-1 belonged to five or six TRBV segments found more frequently than in controls.

Material: blood. These receptors were taken from a girl aged 10 to 17 with multiple sclerosis.

V usage is TRBV20-1 and J usage is TRBJ1-1, with unresolved D. The CDR3 is 15 residues long. CDR1 and CDR2 (germline): DFQATT, SNEGSKA (reference sequence). The V end lost 1 base, the J end lost 0 bases, and 12 bases lay between the germline ends. CDR3 sequence (DNA): TGCAGTGCTAGAGTGGGGATGCTCATGAACACTGAAGCTTTCTTT. Translation: CSARVGMLMNTEAFF.

The chain carries TRBV10-3 and TRBJ2-3, with TRBD2 matching over 12 bases. CDR1 and CDR2 from the germline V gene are ENHRY and SYGVKD. Germline trimming cut 6 bases from V and 2 bases from J; bases unmatched to any gene: 3. The CDR3 length is 15 residues. The chain's CDR3 is CAISGLAGPTDTQYF. CDR3 coding DNA: TGTGCCATCAGCGGACTAGCGGGACCCACAGATACGCAGTATTTT.

The V and J genes are TRBV6-2 or TRBV6-3 and TRBJ2-1, with a tentative D call TRBD2 (5 bases). The CDR3 covers 13 residues. The V end lost 3 bases, the J end lost 6 bases, and 9 bases lay between the germline ends. Germline CDR1 is MNHEY and CDR2 is SVGEGT. CDR3 sequence: CASSYLASNEQFF. CDR3 coding DNA: TGTGCCAGCAGTTATCTAGCCTCCAATGAGCAGTTCTTC.

This clonotype was counted only a few times. V usage is TRBV5-4 and J usage is TRBJ2-1, with no clear D. Germline V lookup: CDR1 SGHNT, CDR2 YYREEE (reference sequence). This CDR3 is 13 amino acids long. The V end lost 4 bases, the J end lost 5 bases, and 10 bases lay between the germline ends. The CDR3 nucleotides are TGTGCCAGCAGCATACCCCTTAACAATGAGCAGTTCTTC. This codes for CASSIPLNNEQFF.